These 22 T cell receptor beta chains came from one sample sequenced in a study of beta chain features in type 1 diabetes. Isolated RNA was reverse transcribed in full, so expressed TCRB transcripts were sequenced. Profiling relied on immunoSEQ multiplex PCR, and the TCRdb table lists in-frame clones only, not all of them. The sample includes hundreds of thousands of clones, roughly 9.6% of them seen just once. The sequenced sample consisted of naive CD4+ T cells from blood. These receptors all come from a woman between 25 and 40 years old in good health.

The rearrangement links TRBV6-5 to TRBJ2-7; TRBD1 agrees at 9 bases. J lost 2 bases, V lost 4 bases, and 9 bases had no gene match. CDR1 and CDR2 from the germline V gene are MNHEY and SVGAGI. The CDR3 spans 16 residues. CDR3 coding DNA: TGTGCCAGCAGTTCCCCTCCGGGACAGGGAACCTACGAGCAGTACTTC. As protein: CASSSPPGQGTYEQYF.

This clone turned up a few times. The rearrangement links TRBV28 to TRBJ1-2, with 9 bases matching TRBD1. Germline-derived CDR1 and CDR2 are MDHEN and SYDVKM. With V trimmed by 5 bases and J by 8 bases, 9 bases remained unmatched. The CDR3 loop spans 14 amino acids. The CDR3 DNA is TGTGCCAGCAGTCCGGGACAGGGTACGGGGGGCTACACCTTC. This sequence encodes CASSPGQGTGGYTF.

This clone occurred a few times. This sequence joins TRBV6-6 and TRBJ1-5; weak D call: TRBD1 (5 bases). The germline V gene encodes CDR1 MNHNY and CDR2 SVGAGI (reference sequence). V gave up 5 bases and J gave up 1 base, with 12 bases separating them. The CDR3 has 15 residues. CDR3 region: CASSRDAGSNQPQHF. CDR3 nucleotides: TGTGCCAGCAGTCGGGACGCGGGAAGCAATCAGCCCCAGCATTTT.

This clone has only a few counts. This rearrangement joins TRBV7-9 to TRBJ2-7, with D tentatively TRBD2 (6 bases). V lost 7 bases, J lost 3 bases, and 10 bases lay in between. Germline V gives CDR1 SEHNR, CDR2 FQNEAQ (reference sequence). This CDR3 has 12 residues. The CDR3 nucleotides are TGTGCCAGCACCCTGACTAGCTACGAGCAGTACTTC. Translation gives CASTLTSYEQYF.

The CDR3 DNA follows: TGCGCCAGCAGCTTGGTTTCAGGGGTAGATCAGCCCCAGCATTTT. Its translation is CASSLVSGVDQPQHF. The chain carries TRBV5-1 and TRBJ1-5, with D possibly matching TRBD1 (6 bases). The CDR3 has 15 amino acids. V gave up 0 bases and J gave up 5 bases, with 12 bases separating them. The germline CDR1 and CDR2 sequences are SGHRS and YFSETQ.

This clone was detected a few times. The chain employs TRBV18 and TRBJ2-7; 7 nucleotides agree with TRBD1. V lost 5 bases and J lost 2; bases outside the gene matches: 6. This CDR3 spans 14 amino acids. Germline CDR1 and CDR2: KGHSH and LQKENI. The CDR3 here is CASSTGTDTYEQYF. CDR3 in DNA: TGTGCCAGCTCAACCGGGACAGATACCTACGAGCAGTACTTC.

This clone was observed a handful of times. This sequence joins TRBV6-4 and TRBJ2-3, with 9 bases that match TRBD2. Germline V gene lookup returns CDR1 MRHNA and CDR2 SNTAGT. J lost 6 bases, V lost 5 bases, and 9 bases had no gene match. CDR3 size: 15 residues. The CDR3 DNA sequence: TGTGCCAGCAGTCGACTAGCGGCCAATGGGGATACGCAGTATTTT. Protein product: CASSRLAANGDTQYF.

This sequence joins TRBV5-6 and TRBJ2-1, with D maybe TRBD1 (5 bases). The CDR3 consists of 16 residues. CDR1 is SGHDT, CDR2 YYEEEE, per germline. V lost 1 base, J lost 6 bases, and 17 bases lay in between. For the CDR3, the DNA is TGTGCCAGCAGCTTGTCGTTACTCAGGGAAGGCAATGAGCAGTTCTTC. Amino acids: CASSLSLLREGNEQFF.

V gene TRBV13 combines with J gene TRBJ2-5; D remains ambiguous. The germline CDR1 and CDR2 sequences are PRHDT and FYEKMQ (reference sequence). The CDR3 consists of 13 residues. Trimming shortened V by 2 bases and J by 2 bases, and 6 bases separated the two germline ends. The DNA of the CDR3 is TGTGCCAGCAGCTTACTGGAGCAAGAGACCCAGTACTTC. Translating gives CASSLLEQETQYF.

This clone has only a few counts. This rearrangement joins TRBV14 to TRBJ2-5; perhaps TRBD1 as D (7 bases). From germline, CDR1 is SGHDN and CDR2 FVKESK. The V end lost 3 bases, the J end lost 6 bases, and 17 bases lay between the germline ends. The CDR3 has 15 amino acids. CDR3 nucleotides: TGTGCCAGCAGCCAGGGGGGACAGCCTCTGAAGACCCAGTACTTC. It yields the protein CASSQGGQPLKTQYF. The full variable domain, rest sourced from reference TRBV14 and TRBJ2-5, is EAGVTQFPSHSVIEKGQTVTLRCDPISGHDNLYWYRRVMGKEIKFLLHFVKESKQDESGMPNNRFLAERTGGTYSTLKVQPAELEDSGVYFCASSQGGQPLKTQYFGPGTRLLVL.

This clone came up a few times. The chain uses TRBV28 and TRBJ1-4; TRBD1 aligns across 8 bases. This CDR3 is 13 amino acids long. V lost 8 bases and J lost 10; bases outside the gene matches: 9. CDR1 and CDR2 from the germline V gene are MDHEN and SYDVKM. The DNA for the CDR3 is TGTGCCAGCTATAAAGGGACAGGCGGAAAACTGTTTTTT. Encoded protein: CASYKGTGGKLFF.

This clone was counted between two and nine times. The rearrangement links TRBV9 to TRBJ2-5; maybe TRBD2 (6 bases). V dropped 2 bases and J dropped 5 bases, with 16 bases sitting between them. Germline V lookup: CDR1 SGDLS, CDR2 YYNGEE. The CDR3 loop spans 15 amino acids. CDR3 coding DNA: TGTGCCAGCAGCGTTTCGGGAGCGTCTGGGGAGACCCAGTACTTC. This encodes CASSVSGASGETQYF.

This clone was recorded a few times. V and J are TRBV18 and TRBJ2-5; D remains ambiguous. The germline V and J ends were trimmed by 0 bases and 2 bases, with 10 bases remaining between them. The CDR3 is 15 amino acids. Germline V gene sequence: CDR1 KGHSH, CDR2 LQKENI. The CDR3 bases are TGTGCCAGCTCACCACCGATCACTACGCAAGAGACCCAGTACTTC. This gives the protein CASSPPITTQETQYF.

The V call is TRBV29-1, the J call TRBJ2-3; possibly TRBD2 for D (6 bases). The germline gives CDR1 SQVTM, CDR2 ANQGSEA. V lost 6 bases, J lost 4 bases, and 20 bases lay in between. The CDR3 covers 15 residues. The CDR3: CSVRADLGGADTQYF. CDR3 sequence (DNA): TGCAGCGTCAGGGCGGATTTAGGAGGGGCAGATACGCAGTATTTT.

The rearrangement uses TRBV7-2 and TRBJ2-5; D is possibly TRBD2 (5 bases). Trimming removed 1 base from V and 2 bases from J, with 14 bases in between. Germline-derived CDR1 and CDR2 are SGHTA and FQGNSA. This CDR3 spans 16 amino acids. The CDR3 DNA sequence: TGTGCCAGCAGCTTAGTTTCTGGGCGGGTGCAAGAGACCCAGTACTTC. Protein sequence: CASSLVSGRVQETQYF.

This clone showed up just a few times. At one boundary the junction diverges from the germline segment, which might be a read error. The same CDR3 can be traced to other DNA sequences in this sample. The J gene is TRBJ2-5, the V gene TRBV7-7, with TRBD2 as a possible D gene (6 bases). This CDR3 spans 15 amino acids. Germline CDR1 and CDR2: SSHAT and FNYEAQ (reference sequence). CDR3 nucleotide sequence: TGTGCTAGCAGCTTCAGCGGAGTGGGAGGAGAGACCCAGTACTTC. This codes for CASSFSGVGGETQYF.

Only a few counts were recorded for this clone. DNA for the CDR3: TGTGCCAGTAGTCCCACCCCGGCGACAGGGGGTAATGAGCAGTTCTTC. This sequence encodes CASSPTPATGGNEQFF. The genes are TRBV19 and TRBJ2-1; 9 bases agree with TRBD1. CDR1 is LNHDA, CDR2 SQIVND, per germline (reference sequence). Germline trimming cut 5 bases from V and 7 bases from J; bases unmatched to any gene: 12. The CDR3 covers 16 residues.

CDR3 loop: CAWGQGINTIYF. DNA for the CDR3: TGTGCCTGGGGACAGGGAATCAACACCATATATTTT. The chain links TRBV30 to TRBJ1-3; the match to TRBD1 covers 8 bases. Germline values: CDR1 GTSNPN, CDR2 SVGIG (reference sequence). The CDR3 extends over 12 amino acids. V lost 5 bases to trimming and J lost 7 bases; unmatched junction nucleotides: 4.

This clone was seen more than once but under ten times. This chain uses TRBV6-5 with TRBJ2-3; D is uncertain. The CDR3 loop spans 13 amino acids. Germline V gene data show CDR1 as MNHEY and CDR2 as SVGAGI. V was trimmed by 4 bases and J by 2 bases, leaving 7 bases between them. The chain's CDR3 is CASSFDTTDTQYF. CDR3 DNA sequence: TGTGCCAGCAGTTTTGACACCACAGATACGCAGTATTTT.

This clone was counted only a few times. The chain has TRBV4-3 and TRBJ1-4, with 8 bases fitting TRBD1. CDR3 length: 18 amino acids. V shed 1 base and J 1 base; nucleotides not matched to a gene: 8. Germline V lookup: CDR1 LGHNA, CDR2 YSLEER. For the CDR3, the DNA is TGCGCCAGCAGCCAAGTGGCAGGGGGCGTGAAAACTAATGAAAAACTGTTTTTT. Residues: CASSQVAGGVKTNEKLFF.

The table lists this clone with a few counts. J is TRBJ2-1 and V is TRBV4-2; TRBD2 matches 13 bases. There are 15 residues in the CDR3. The germline V gene has CDR1 LGHNA and CDR2 YNFKEQ. V gave up 4 bases and J gave up 5 bases; unmatched junction bases: 2. The CDR3 protein is CASSRGTSGDNEQFF. Written as DNA, the CDR3 is TGTGCCAGCAGCCGAGGGACTAGCGGGGACAATGAGCAGTTCTTC.

In its sample, this clone was seen a few times. The gene calls are TRBV7-2 and TRBJ1-5; no firm D call. Germline values: CDR1 SGHTA, CDR2 FQGNSA. The CDR3 contains 13 residues. Trimming left V 6 bases short and J 3 bases short, with 9 bases between. The CDR3 sequence is CASRTAYNQPQHF. CDR3 DNA sequence: TGTGCCAGCAGAACAGCTTACAATCAGCCCCAGCATTTT. Full variable domain (rest looked up from reference TRBV7-2 and TRBJ1-5): GAGVSQSPSNKVTEKGKDVELRCDPISGHTALYWYRQSLGQGLEFLIYFQGNSAPDKSGLPSDRFSAERTGGSVSTLTIQRTQQEDSAVYLCASRTAYNQPQHFGDGTRLSIL.